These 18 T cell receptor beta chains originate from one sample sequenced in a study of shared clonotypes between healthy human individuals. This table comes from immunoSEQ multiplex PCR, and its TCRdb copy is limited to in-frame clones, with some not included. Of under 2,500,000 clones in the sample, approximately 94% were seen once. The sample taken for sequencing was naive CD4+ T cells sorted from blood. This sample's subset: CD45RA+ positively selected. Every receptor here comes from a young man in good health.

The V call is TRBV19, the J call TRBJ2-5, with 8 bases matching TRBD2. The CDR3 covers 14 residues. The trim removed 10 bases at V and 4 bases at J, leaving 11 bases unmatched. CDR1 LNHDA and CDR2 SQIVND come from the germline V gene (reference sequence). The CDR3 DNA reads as TGTGCCACCGGCGGGCGGGGGGCCGGAGAGACCCAGTACTTC. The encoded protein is CATGGRGAGETQYF.

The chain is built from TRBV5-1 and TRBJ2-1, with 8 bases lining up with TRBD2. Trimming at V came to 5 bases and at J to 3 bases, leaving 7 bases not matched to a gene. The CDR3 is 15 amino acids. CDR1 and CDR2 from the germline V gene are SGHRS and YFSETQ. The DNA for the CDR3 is TGCGCCAGCAGTCCAGCGGGAGAAGGCTACAATGAGCAGTTCTTC. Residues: CASSPAGEGYNEQFF.

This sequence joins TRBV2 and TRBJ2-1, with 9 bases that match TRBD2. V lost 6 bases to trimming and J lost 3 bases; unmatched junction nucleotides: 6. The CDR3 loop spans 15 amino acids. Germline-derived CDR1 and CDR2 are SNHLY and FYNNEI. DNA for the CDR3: TGTGCCAGCAGATTGACTAGCGGAGTCTACAATGAGCAGTTCTTC. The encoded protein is CASRLTSGVYNEQFF. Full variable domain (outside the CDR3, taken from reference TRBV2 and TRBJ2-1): EPEVTQTPSHQVTQMGQEVILRCVPISNHLYFYWYRQILGQKVEFLVSFYNNEISEKSEIFDDQFSVERPDGSNFTLKIRSTKLEDSAMYFCASRLTSGVYNEQFFGPGTRLTVL.

CDR3 residues: CASSLDGGLNEKLFF. CDR3 nucleotide sequence: TGTGCCAGCAGCTTAGACGGGGGGCTTAATGAAAAACTGTTTTTT. The rearrangement uses TRBV7-9 and TRBJ1-4; TRBD1 might be the D (6 bases). The CDR3 consists of 15 residues. Germline CDR1 reads SEHNR; CDR2 reads FQNEAQ (reference sequence). Trimming shortened V by 1 base and J by 4 bases, and 10 bases separated the two germline ends.

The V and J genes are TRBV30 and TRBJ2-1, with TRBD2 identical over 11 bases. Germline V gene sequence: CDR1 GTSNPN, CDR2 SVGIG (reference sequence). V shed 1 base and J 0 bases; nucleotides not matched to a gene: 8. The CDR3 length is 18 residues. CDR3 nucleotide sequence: TGTGCCTGGAGTGCCTGGGGACTAGCGGAGAGCTCCTACAATGAGCAGTTCTTC. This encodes CAWSAWGLAESSYNEQFF.

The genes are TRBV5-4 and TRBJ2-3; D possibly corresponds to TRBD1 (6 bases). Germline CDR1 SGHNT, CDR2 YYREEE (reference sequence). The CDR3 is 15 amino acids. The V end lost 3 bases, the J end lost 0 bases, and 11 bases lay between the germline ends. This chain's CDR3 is CASSSTGHSTDTQYF. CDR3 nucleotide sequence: TGTGCCAGCAGCTCGACAGGACATAGCACAGATACGCAGTATTTT.

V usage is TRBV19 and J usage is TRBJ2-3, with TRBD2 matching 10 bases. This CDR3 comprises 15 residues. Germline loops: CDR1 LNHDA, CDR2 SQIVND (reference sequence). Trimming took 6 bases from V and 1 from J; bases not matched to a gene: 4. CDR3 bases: TGTGCCAGTAGAAACCTAGCGGGGGGCACAGATACGCAGTATTTT. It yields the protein CASRNLAGGTDTQYF.

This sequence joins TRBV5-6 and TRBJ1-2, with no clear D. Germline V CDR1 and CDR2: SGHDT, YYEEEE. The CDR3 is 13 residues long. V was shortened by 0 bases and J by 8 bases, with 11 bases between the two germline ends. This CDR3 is CASSLVPATGYTF. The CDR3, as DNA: TGTGCCAGCAGCTTGGTACCGGCGACCGGCTACACCTTC. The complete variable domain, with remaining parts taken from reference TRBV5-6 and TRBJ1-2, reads DAGVTQSPTHLIKTRGQQVTLRCSPKSGHDTVSWYQQALGQGPQFIFQYYEEEERQRGNFPDRFSGHQFPNYSSELNVNALLLGDSALYLCASSLVPATGYTFGSGTRLTVV.

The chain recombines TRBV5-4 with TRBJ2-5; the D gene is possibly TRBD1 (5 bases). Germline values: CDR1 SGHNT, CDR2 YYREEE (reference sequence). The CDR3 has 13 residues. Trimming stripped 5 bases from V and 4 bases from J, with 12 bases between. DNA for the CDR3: TGTGCCAGCAGACAGGCGTTGGGAGAGACCCAGTACTTC. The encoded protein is CASRQALGETQYF.

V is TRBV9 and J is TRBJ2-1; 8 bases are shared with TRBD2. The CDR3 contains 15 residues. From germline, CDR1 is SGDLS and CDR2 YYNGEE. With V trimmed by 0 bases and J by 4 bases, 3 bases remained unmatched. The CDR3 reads CASSVGRGAYNEQFF. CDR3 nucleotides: TGTGCCAGCAGCGTAGGGCGGGGGGCGTACAATGAGCAGTTCTTC.

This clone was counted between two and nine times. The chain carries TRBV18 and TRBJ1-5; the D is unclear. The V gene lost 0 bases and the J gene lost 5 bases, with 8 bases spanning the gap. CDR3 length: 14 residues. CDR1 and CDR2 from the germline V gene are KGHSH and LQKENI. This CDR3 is CASSPPLPDQPQHF. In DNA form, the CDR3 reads TGTGCCAGCTCACCACCGCTCCCTGATCAGCCCCAGCATTTT.

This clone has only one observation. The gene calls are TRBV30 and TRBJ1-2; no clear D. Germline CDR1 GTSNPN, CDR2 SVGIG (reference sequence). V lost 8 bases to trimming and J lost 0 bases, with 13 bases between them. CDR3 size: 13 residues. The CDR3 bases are TGTGCCGCATCTACTCGGGCTAACTATGGCTACACCTTC. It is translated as CAASTRANYGYTF. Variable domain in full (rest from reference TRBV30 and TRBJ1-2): SQTIHQWPATLVQPVGSPLSLECTVEGTSNPNLYWYRQAAGRGLQLLFYSVGIGQISSEVPQNLSASRPQDRQFILSSKKLLLSDSGFYLCAASTRANYGYTFGSGTRLTVV.

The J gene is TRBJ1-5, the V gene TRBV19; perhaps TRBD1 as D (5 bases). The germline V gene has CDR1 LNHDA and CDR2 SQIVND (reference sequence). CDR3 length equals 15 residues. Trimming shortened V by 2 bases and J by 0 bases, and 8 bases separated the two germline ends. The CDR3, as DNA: TGTGCCAGTAGTATATACCAGGGTAGCAATCAGCCCCAGCATTTT. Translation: CASSIYQGSNQPQHF.

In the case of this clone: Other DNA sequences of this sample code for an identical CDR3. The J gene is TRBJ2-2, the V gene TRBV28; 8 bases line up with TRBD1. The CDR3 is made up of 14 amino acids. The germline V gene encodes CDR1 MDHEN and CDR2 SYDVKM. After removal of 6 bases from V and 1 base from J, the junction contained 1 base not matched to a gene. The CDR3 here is CASRGTGNTGELFF. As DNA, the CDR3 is TGTGCCAGCAGAGGGACAGGGAACACCGGGGAGCTGTTTTTT.

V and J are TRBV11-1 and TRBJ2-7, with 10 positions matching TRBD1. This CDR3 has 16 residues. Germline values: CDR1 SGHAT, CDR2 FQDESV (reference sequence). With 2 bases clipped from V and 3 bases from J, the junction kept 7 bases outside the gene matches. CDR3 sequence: CASSLSGTGEIYEQYF. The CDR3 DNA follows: TGTGCCAGCAGCTTATCCGGGACAGGGGAAATCTACGAGCAGTACTTC.

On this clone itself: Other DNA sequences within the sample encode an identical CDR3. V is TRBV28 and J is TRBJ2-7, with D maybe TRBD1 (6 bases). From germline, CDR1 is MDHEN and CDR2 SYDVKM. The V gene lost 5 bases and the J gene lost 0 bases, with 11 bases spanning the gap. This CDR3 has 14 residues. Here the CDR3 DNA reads TGTGCCAGCAGTAGCCAGGGGAGCTCCTACGAGCAGTACTTC. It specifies CASSSQGSSYEQYF.

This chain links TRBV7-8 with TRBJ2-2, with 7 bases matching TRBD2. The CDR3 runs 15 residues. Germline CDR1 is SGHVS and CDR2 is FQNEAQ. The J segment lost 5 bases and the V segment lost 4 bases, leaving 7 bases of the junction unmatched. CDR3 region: CASSSGLMGTGELFF. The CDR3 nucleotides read TGTGCCAGCAGCTCGGGACTAATGGGGACCGGGGAGCTGTTTTTT.

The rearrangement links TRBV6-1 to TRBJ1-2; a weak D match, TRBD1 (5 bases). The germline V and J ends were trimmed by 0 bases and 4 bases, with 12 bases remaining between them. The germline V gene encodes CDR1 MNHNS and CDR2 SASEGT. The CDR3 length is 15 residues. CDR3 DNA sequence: TGTGCCAGCAGTGAAGCTGTTGGGGGAAGCTATGGCTACACCTTC. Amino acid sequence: CASSEAVGGSYGYTF.